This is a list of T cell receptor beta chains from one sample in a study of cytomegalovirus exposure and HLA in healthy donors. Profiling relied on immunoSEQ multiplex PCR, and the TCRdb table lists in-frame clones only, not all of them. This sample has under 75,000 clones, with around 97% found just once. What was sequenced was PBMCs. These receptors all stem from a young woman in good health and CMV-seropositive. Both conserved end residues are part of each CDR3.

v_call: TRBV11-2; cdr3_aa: CASSLTLRGQAYSGELFF
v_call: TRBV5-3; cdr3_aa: CAREADRGTGELFF
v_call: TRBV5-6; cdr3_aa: CASSLAPGLAGGTQETQYF
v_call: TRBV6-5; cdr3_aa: CASRKHGTYEQYF
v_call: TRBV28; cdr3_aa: CASTTTGALTGNTIYF
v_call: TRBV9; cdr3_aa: CASSGTGYGYTF
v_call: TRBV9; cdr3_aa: CASSGTRKDNEQFF
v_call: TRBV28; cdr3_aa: CASSPHGQGQNTEAFF
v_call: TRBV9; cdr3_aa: CASSVGGSNYGYTF
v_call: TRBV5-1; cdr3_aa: CASSLGTGLPTMNTEAFF
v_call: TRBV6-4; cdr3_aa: CASRQGTGKDQPQHF
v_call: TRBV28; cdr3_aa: CASSFGGAYQETQYF
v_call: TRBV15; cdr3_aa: CATSRDPRQGQVGANVLTF
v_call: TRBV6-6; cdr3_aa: CASSPSANYGYTF